This T cell receptor beta chain was obtained from a study of cytomegalovirus exposure and HLA in healthy donors. About the study: A previous analysis identified 95 million to 140 million unique TCR beta sequences derived from 180 million or so T cells. General observations from the study: CMV serostatus was the only immune exposure information that was available. Most of the CMV-associated TCR beta chains (in a later analysis) appeared to be HLA-restricted. Several top significant clusters appeared, in a later analysis, to be linked to common viral pathogens.

Concerning this clone itself: Its matching antigen is unknown.

Both 60 Vbeta primers and 13 Jbeta primers went into the PCR. Clones were read by immunoSEQ multiplex PCR, and TCRdb kept only the in-frame ones, dropping some. The repertoire holds 150,000 or so clones, with around 79% as singletons. The CDR3 length is 16 residues. Sequencing was performed on PBMCs. The chain carries TRBV21-1 and TRBJ2-3; the table assigns TRBD2, which was not confirmed against the DNA. TRBV21-1 is tagged as a pseudogene. This TCR was sampled from a male donor in good health and CMV-seronegative. CDR3 region: CASNLGREEWADTQYF. The CDR3 DNA reads TGTGCCAGCAACCTTGGGAGGGAGGAGTGGGCAGATACGCAGTATTTT.